The rows below give T cell receptor beta chains drawn from one sample of a study of beta chain features in type 1 diabetes. Profiled with immunoSEQ multiplex PCR; TCRdb holds only in-frame clones, not every one. The sample lists roughly 300,000 clones, over 7% occurring once. Specimen: central memory CD4+ T cells from blood. These receptors all come from a man aged 25-40 years with type 1 diabetes. Both conserved end residues are part of each CDR3. Fields, in order: J gene, D gene, V gene, clone size, CDR3 protein, CDR3 DNA. The D gene is left open where the match is weak. A row's size may be missing; if present it is once, few, many or a size class.

TRBJ2-2 . TRBV7-9 . CASSFDRDTNTGELFF TGTGCCAGCAGCTTCGACAGAGACACGAACACCGGGGAGCTGTTTTTT
TRBJ2-5 TRBD2 TRBV27 . CASSSPGLAGALGSETQYF TGTGCCAGCAGCTCCCCGGGACTAGCGGGGGCCCTAGGATCAGAGACCCAGTACTTC
TRBJ2-3 . TRBV4-1 . CASSQDPRSTDTQYF TGCGCCAGCAGCCAAGATCCTCGTAGCACAGATACGCAGTATTTT
TRBJ1-2 TRBD1 TRBV5-6 few CASSWTGGRNYGYTF TGTGCCAGCAGCTGGACAGGGGGAAGGAACTATGGCTACACCTTC
TRBJ1-1 . TRBV6-1 few CASSARGTEAFF TGTGCCAGCAGTGCCAGGGGAACTGAAGCTTTCTTT
TRBJ2-5 TRBD1 TRBV7-2 . CASSADRESSQYF TGTGCCAGCAGCGCGGACAGGGAATCATCCCAGTACTTC
TRBJ2-2 TRBD1 TRBV19 . CASSLSPDRVNTGELFF TGTGCCAGTAGTCTCTCCCCGGACAGGGTTAACACCGGGGAGCTGTTTTTT
TRBJ2-1 . TRBV9 . CASSREQGSSYNEQFF TGTGCCAGCAGCAGAGAACAGGGCAGCTCCTACAATGAGCAGTTCTTC
TRBJ1-6 . TRBV7-2 few CASRRDTNSPLHF TGTGCCAGCAGGCGGGACACGAATTCACCCCTCCACTTT
TRBJ1-4 . TRBV25-1 many CASSLGGEKLFF TGTGCCAGCAGCCTAGGGGGTGAAAAACTGTTTTTT
TRBJ1-3 TRBD1 TRBV6-5 once CASTGQGGSTIYF TGTGCCAGCACGGGACAGGGTGGGAGCACCATATATTTT
TRBJ1-2 . TRBV5-6 few CASSLAVGGYTF TGTGCCAGCAGCTTGGCGGTAGGCGGCTACACCTTC
TRBJ2-7 . TRBV30 . CAWRTGARHEQYF TGTGCCTGGCGAACGGGGGCGCGGCACGAGCAGTACTTC
TRBJ2-3 TRBD1 TRBV11-2 . CASSPRGTTDTQYF TGTGCCAGCAGCCCCAGGGGGACCACAGATACGCAGTATTTT
TRBJ2-7 . TRBV28 . CASSLAGEGYYEQYF TGTGCCAGCAGTTTAGCCGGGGAAGGCTACTACGAGCAGTACTTC
TRBJ2-3 TRBD2 TRBV9 . CASSVGVSGGADTQYF TGTGCCAGCAGCGTAGGTGTGAGCGGGGGAGCAGATACGCAGTATTTT
TRBJ2-3 . TRBV5-8 many CASSPDTDTQYF TGTGCCAGCAGCCCAGACACAGATACGCAGTATTTT
TRBJ1-6 . TRBV28 few CASRLTRNSPLHF TGTGCCAGCAGATTGACACGTAATTCACCCCTCCACTTT
TRBJ2-3 . TRBV5-1 . CASRPGGGGTDTQYF TGCGCCAGCAGGCCGGGCGGCGGGGGCACAGATACGCAGTATTTT
TRBJ1-6 . TRBV7-2 many CASSLFNSPLHF TGTGCCAGCAGCCTTTTTAATTCACCCCTCCACTTT
TRBJ2-5 . TRBV2 few CASSGDEETQYF TGTGCCAGCAGTGGGGACGAAGAGACCCAGTACTTC
TRBJ2-1 . TRBV9 few CASSVGAGSRGLYNEQFF TGTGCCAGCAGCGTAGGGGCCGGTTCGCGGGGGCTCTACAATGAGCAGTTCTTC
TRBJ1-3 . TRBV2 . CASSEEQTGSGNTIYF TGTGCCAGCAGTGAAGAACAGACAGGCTCTGGAAACACCATATATTTT
TRBJ1-1 . TRBV9 . CASSVGPNTEAFF TGTGCCAGCAGCGTAGGTCCGAACACTGAAGCTTTCTTT
TRBJ1-4 TRBD1 TRBV7-9 many CASSSLQGGKLFF TGTGCCAGCAGCTCCCTACAGGGGGGAAAACTGTTTTTT